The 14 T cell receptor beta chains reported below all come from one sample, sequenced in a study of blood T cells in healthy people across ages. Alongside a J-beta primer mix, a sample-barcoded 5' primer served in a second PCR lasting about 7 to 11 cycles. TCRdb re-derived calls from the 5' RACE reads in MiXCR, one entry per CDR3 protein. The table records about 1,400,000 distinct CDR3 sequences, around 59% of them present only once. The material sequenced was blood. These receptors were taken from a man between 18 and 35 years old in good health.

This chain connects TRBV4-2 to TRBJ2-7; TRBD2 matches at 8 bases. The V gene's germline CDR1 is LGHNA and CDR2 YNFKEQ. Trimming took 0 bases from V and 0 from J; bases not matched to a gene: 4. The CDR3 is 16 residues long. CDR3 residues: CASSQDSGGSSYEQYF. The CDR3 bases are TGTGCCAGCAGCCAAGATTCGGGAGGGAGCTCCTACGAGCAGTACTTC.

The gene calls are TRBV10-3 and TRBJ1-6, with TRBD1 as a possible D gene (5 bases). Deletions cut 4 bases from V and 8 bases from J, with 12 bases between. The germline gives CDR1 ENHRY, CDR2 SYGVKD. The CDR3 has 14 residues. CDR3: CAISAGQGDSPLHF. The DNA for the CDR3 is TGTGCCATCAGTGCAGGGCAGGGTGATTCACCCCTCCACTTT.

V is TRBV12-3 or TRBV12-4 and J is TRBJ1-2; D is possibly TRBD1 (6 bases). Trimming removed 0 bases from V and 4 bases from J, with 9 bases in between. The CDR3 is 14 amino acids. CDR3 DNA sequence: TGTGCCAGCAGTTTAGCGACAGGACTCTATGGCTACACCTTC. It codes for CASSLATGLYGYTF.

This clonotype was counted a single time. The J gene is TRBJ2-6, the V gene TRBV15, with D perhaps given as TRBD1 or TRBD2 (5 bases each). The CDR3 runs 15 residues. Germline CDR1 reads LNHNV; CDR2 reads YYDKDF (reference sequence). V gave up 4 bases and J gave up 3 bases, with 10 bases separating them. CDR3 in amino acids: CATSTARGGANVLTF. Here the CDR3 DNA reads TGTGCCACCAGCACCGCGAGGGGTGGGGCCAACGTCCTGACTTTC.

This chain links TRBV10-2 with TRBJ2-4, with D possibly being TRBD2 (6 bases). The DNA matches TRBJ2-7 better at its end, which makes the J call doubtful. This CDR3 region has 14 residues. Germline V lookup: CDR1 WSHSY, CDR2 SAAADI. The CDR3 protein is CASRVGRGSYEQYF. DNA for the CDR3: TGCGCCAGCCGCGTTGGGCGGGGTTCCTACGAGCAGTACTTC.

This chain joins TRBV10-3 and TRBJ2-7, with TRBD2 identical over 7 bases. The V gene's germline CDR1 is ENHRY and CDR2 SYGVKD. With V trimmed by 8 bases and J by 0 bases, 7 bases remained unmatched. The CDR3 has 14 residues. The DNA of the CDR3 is TGTGCCATCCGATCGGGGGGAAGCTCCTACGAGCAGTACTTC. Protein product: CAIRSGGSSYEQYF.

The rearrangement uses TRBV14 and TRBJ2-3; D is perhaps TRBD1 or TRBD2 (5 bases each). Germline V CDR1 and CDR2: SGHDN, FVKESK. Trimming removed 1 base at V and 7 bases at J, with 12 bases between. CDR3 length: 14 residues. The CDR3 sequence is CASSQGGTPYTQYF. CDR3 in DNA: TGTGCCAGCAGCCAAGGAGGGACCCCCTATACGCAGTATTTT.

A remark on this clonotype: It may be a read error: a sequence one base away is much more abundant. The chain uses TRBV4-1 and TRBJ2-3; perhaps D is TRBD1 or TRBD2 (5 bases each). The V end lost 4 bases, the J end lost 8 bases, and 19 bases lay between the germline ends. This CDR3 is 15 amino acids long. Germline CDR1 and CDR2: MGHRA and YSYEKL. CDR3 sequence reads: CASSLGTQILGTQYF. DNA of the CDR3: TGCGCCAGCAGCCTAGGGACCCAAATACTAGGTACGCAGTATTTT.

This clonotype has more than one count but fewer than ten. As DNA, the CDR3 is TGTGCCAGCAGCCTTTGGGACAGGGAGGATGGCTACACCTTC. Encoded protein: CASSLWDREDGYTF. The chain is built from TRBV4-2 and TRBJ1-2; 9 bases are shared with TRBD1. V shed 4 bases and J 6 bases; nucleotides not matched to a gene: 6. Germline loops: CDR1 LGHNA, CDR2 YNFKEQ. CDR3 length: 14 residues.

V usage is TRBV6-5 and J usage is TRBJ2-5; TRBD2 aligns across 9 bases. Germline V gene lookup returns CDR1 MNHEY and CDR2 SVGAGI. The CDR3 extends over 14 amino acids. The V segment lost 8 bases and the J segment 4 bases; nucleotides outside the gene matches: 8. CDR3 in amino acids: CASAGTSPSETQYF. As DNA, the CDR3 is TGTGCCAGCGCCGGGACTAGCCCCTCAGAGACCCAGTACTTC.

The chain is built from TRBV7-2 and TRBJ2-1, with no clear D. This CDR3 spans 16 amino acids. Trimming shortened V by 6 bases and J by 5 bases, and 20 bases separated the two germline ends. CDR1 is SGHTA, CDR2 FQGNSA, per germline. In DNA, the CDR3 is TGTGCCAGCAGTCCGCTTGGCTCCACAATAAACAATGAGCAGTTCTTC. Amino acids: CASSPLGSTINNEQFF.

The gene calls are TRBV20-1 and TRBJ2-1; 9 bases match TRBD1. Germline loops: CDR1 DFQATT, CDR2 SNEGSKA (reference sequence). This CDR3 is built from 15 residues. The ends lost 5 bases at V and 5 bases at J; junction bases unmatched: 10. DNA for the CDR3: TGCAGTGCTTACAATGCGGACAGGGGCCACAATGAGCAGTTCTTC. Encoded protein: CSAYNADRGHNEQFF.

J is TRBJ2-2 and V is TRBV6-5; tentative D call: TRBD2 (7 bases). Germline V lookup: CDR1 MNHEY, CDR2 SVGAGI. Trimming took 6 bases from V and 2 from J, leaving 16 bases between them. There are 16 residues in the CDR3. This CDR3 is CASSILSGGNTGELFF. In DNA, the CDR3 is TGTGCCAGCAGCATCCTGTCGGGGGGCAACACCGGGGAGCTGTTTTTT.

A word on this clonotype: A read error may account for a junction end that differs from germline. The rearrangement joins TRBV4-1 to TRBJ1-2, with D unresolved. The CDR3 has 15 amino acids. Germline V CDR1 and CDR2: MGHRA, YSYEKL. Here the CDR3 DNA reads TGCGCCGGCAGCCAGTTCCAAGATTTGAGGAATGGCTACACCTTC. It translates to CAGSQFQDLRNGYTF.